Below, 12 T cell receptor beta chains from the same sample are listed, as sequenced in a study of cytomegalovirus exposure and HLA in healthy donors. The PCR employed 60 Vbeta primers together with 13 Jbeta primers. Sequencing was performed with immunoSEQ multiplex PCR; in TCRdb, only in-frame clones are kept and a portion is missing. The table has 99,000 or so clones, over 60% seen once. The sample comprised PBMCs. The receptor set was obtained from a man aged 55 to 70 in good health and CMV-seropositive.

A single count supports this clone. The chain joins TRBV4-2 to TRBJ1-3; D gene ambiguous. Per germline, CDR1 LGHNA and CDR2 YNFKEQ. CDR3 length: 16 residues. V shed 1 base and J shed 0 bases, with 10 bases lying between them. The CDR3 here is CASSQVGGYSGNTIYF. In DNA form, the CDR3 reads TGTGCCAGCAGCCAAGTTGGAGGGTACTCTGGAAACACCATATATTTT.

The genes are TRBV5-1 and TRBJ2-3; TRBD1 matches at 7 bases. Germline CDR1 reads SGHRS; CDR2 reads YFSETQ. With V trimmed by 4 bases and J by 0 bases, 2 bases remained unmatched. The CDR3 runs to 14 residues. CDR3 coding DNA: TGCGCCAGCAGCACGGGACAGAGCACAGATACGCAGTATTTT. Translation: CASSTGQSTDTQYF.

The chain joins TRBV27 to TRBJ2-1, with D possibly being TRBD1 (5 bases). This CDR3 has 15 amino acids. In germline, CDR1 is MNHEY, CDR2 SMNVEV (reference sequence). Trimming pared 0 bases from V and 7 bases from J, leaving 13 bases between. CDR3 in amino acids: CASSLSSTGSNEQFF. DNA for the CDR3: TGTGCCAGCAGTTTATCGTCAACAGGCTCAAATGAGCAGTTCTTC.

The chain joins TRBV19 to TRBJ2-7; 11 nucleotides line up with TRBD1. The CDR3 extends over 13 amino acids. Per the germline V gene, CDR1 is LNHDA and CDR2 is SQIVND (reference sequence). V was clipped by 5 bases and J by 6 bases; unmatched bases: 3. The CDR3 sequence is CASSRDRGSEQYF. The CDR3 DNA reads as TGTGCCAGTAGTCGGGACAGGGGGAGCGAGCAGTACTTC.

This sequence joins TRBV7-9 and TRBJ2-1; 9 nucleotides match TRBD2. CDR1 and CDR2 (germline): SEHNR, FQNEAQ (reference sequence). The CDR3 loop spans 16 amino acids. Trimming removed 4 bases from V and 7 bases from J; junction bases left unmatched: 11. The CDR3 here is CASSSMAGGHTNEQFF. The DNA for the CDR3 is TGTGCCAGCAGCTCGATGGCGGGGGGGCACACAAATGAGCAGTTCTTC.

The chain joins TRBV5-1 to TRBJ2-6, with a possible D match to TRBD1 (6 bases). V was pared by 4 bases and J by 0 bases, with 14 bases between. CDR1 SGHRS and CDR2 YFSETQ come from the germline V gene. The CDR3 sequence is 17 residues long. The CDR3 nucleotides read TGCGCCAGCAGCCGACAGGAGTCTCGCTCTGGGGCCAACGTCCTGACTTTC. Translating gives CASSRQESRSGANVLTF.

This clone was observed a few times. The V and J genes are TRBV7-9 and TRBJ1-4; no definite D call. From germline, CDR1 is SEHNR and CDR2 FQNEAQ (reference sequence). This CDR3 contains 14 residues. V was clipped by 7 bases and J by 8 bases, with 17 bases between them. The CDR3 protein is CASTPTLGGEKLFF. CDR3 DNA: TGTGCCAGCACCCCCACGTTAGGCGGGGAAAAACTGTTTTTT.

This chain links TRBV4-1 with TRBJ2-2; D not resolved. There are 15 residues in the CDR3. V was trimmed by 1 base and J by 0 bases, leaving 6 bases between them. Germline V CDR1 and CDR2: MGHRA, YSYEKL. The CDR3 DNA reads TGCGCCAGCAGCCAAGCAACAGCGAACACCGGGGAGCTGTTTTTT. Amino acid sequence: CASSQATANTGELFF.

The chain employs TRBV19 and TRBJ2-1; TRBD1 agrees at 8 bases. The germline gives CDR1 LNHDA, CDR2 SQIVND (reference sequence). V shed 11 bases and J 0 bases; nucleotides not matched to a gene: 15. This CDR3 spans 17 amino acids. CDR3 bases: TGTGCCTCCAAGACAGGGGACTCCATGGGCTCCTACAATGAGCAGTTCTTC. Amino acids: CASKTGDSMGSYNEQFF.

The chain is built from TRBV7-8 and TRBJ1-5; 7 positions match TRBD1. The CDR3 has 15 amino acids. CDR1 and CDR2 from the germline V gene are SGHVS and FQNEAQ. V lost 1 base, J lost 2 bases, and 2 bases stayed unmatched. The CDR3 sequence: CASSLEGAGNQPQHF. The CDR3 bases are TGTGCCAGCAGCTTAGAGGGGGCCGGCAATCAGCCCCAGCATTTT.

The V and J genes are TRBV5-1 and TRBJ1-1, with D possibly TRBD1 on 5 matching bases. Trimming stripped 1 base from V and 6 bases from J, with 13 bases between. The CDR3 has 14 amino acids. Germline V CDR1 and CDR2: SGHRS, YFSETQ. The CDR3 spells CASSLPDLGAEAFF. In DNA form, the CDR3 reads TGCGCCAGCAGCTTGCCGGATTTAGGGGCTGAAGCTTTCTTT.

The rearrangement joins TRBV6-1 to TRBJ2-7, with 13 bases matching TRBD2. Germline assignment: CDR1 MNHNS and CDR2 SASEGT. The CDR3 runs to 15 residues. V dropped 5 bases and J dropped 1; count of bases not matched to a gene: 2. The CDR3 bases are TGTGCCAGCAGTACTAGCGGGGGGGCATCCTACGAGCAGTACTTC. This gives the protein CASSTSGGASYEQYF.